One sample yielded the 26 T cell receptor beta chains listed below, sequenced in a study of CD8 T cells in ankylosing spondylitis (dated by TCRdb to the late 2010s). Broad study findings and their caveats: Blood from ankylosing spondylitis patients appeared to be characterized by a TCR beta motif composed of eight or nine highly homologous amino acid variants.

The library came from 5' RACE. Sequencing used an Illumina HiSeq 2500. TCRdb passed the public sequencing reads through fastp at Q25 and MiXCR, retaining productive beta sequences. Each CDR3 protein gets just one entry, which takes the most common genes and DNA from the rows behind it. The sample data list hundreds of thousands of distinct CDR3 sequences, and roughly 26% of these were observed just once. About 1% of the sample goes to the ten largest clones. For these receptors, no antigen is known. The sequenced sample consisted of blood, either unsorted or a sorted T cell fraction (not recorded which). These receptors all come from a male donor with ankylosing spondylitis.

This clonotype came up a few times. The V call is TRBV5-1, the J call TRBJ2-3, with 8 bases that match TRBD2. Germline V gene lookup returns CDR1 SGHRS and CDR2 YFSETQ. The CDR3 consists of 15 residues. Trimming removed 0 bases from V and 7 bases from J; junction bases left unmatched: 7. The CDR3 nucleotides read TGCGCCAGCAGCTTGGCGAGCGGGAGACTAAATACGCAGTATTTT. Amino acids: CASSLASGRLNTQYF.

This clonotype came up a few times. The chain recombines TRBV20-1 with TRBJ1-2; the D gene is possibly TRBD1 (5 bases). The CDR3 is made up of 13 amino acids. Deletions cut 3 bases from V and 4 bases from J, with 12 bases between. CDR1 DFQATT and CDR2 SNEGSKA come from the germline V gene (reference sequence). CDR3 in amino acids: CSARATGTYGYTF. DNA for the CDR3: TGCAGTGCTAGGGCAACGGGGACCTATGGCTACACCTTC.

A few counts support this clonotype. The V call is TRBV3-1, the J call TRBJ1-1; no definite D call. The CDR3 runs 12 residues. Germline V lookup: CDR1 LGHDT, CDR2 YNNKEL (reference sequence). Trimming removed 6 bases at V and 10 bases at J, with 15 bases between. CDR3 region: CASSQLSGRAFF. The CDR3 DNA is TGTGCCAGCAGTCAGCTTTCTGGGAGAGCTTTCTTT.

This clonotype has at least ten counts. This rearrangement joins TRBV11-2 to TRBJ1-4; 8 nucleotides align to TRBD1. Germline V gene sequence: CDR1 SGHAT, CDR2 FQNNGV. Trimming removed 5 bases from V and 7 bases from J; junction bases left unmatched: 6. The CDR3 sequence is 14 residues long. The CDR3 DNA is TGTGCCAGCAGCCCTGACAGGGGAAGTGAAAAACTGTTTTTT. Translation gives CASSPDRGSEKLFF.

V and J are TRBV12-3 or TRBV12-4 and TRBJ2-1; 11 bases are a match to TRBD2. This CDR3 region has 19 residues. V shed 5 bases and J 7 bases; nucleotides not matched to a gene: 19. CDR3 sequence reads: CASSPRLAGIMRGRNEQFF. CDR3 DNA: TGTGCCAGCAGTCCCAGACTAGCGGGGATAATGAGGGGGCGTAATGAGCAGTTCTTC.

The chain has TRBV20-1 and TRBJ2-1, with D perhaps matching TRBD1 or TRBD2 (5 bases each). CDR1 is DFQATT, CDR2 SNEGSKA, per germline (reference sequence). V was pared by 2 bases and J by 15 bases, with 17 bases between. The CDR3 runs to 12 residues. The CDR3 spells CSARRGTASGFF. DNA of the CDR3: TGCAGTGCTAGACGTGGGACGGCGAGCGGGTTCTTC.

In this sample, this clonotype turned up a few times. The chain carries TRBV20-1 and TRBJ2-7; D may correspond to TRBD1 or TRBD2 (6 bases each). Germline V gene data show CDR1 as DFQATT and CDR2 as SNEGSKA (reference sequence). This CDR3 contains 16 residues. Deletions cut 1 base from V and 0 bases from J, with 16 bases between. DNA of the CDR3: TGCAGTGCTAGAGTCAGGGGACTCGGCGGCTCCTACGAGCAGTACTTC. Residues: CSARVRGLGGSYEQYF.

This chain uses TRBV4-1 with TRBJ1-2; D call uncertain. Between the trimmed V and J ends, which lost 0 bases and 7 bases, there was a span of 15 bases. CDR3 size: 15 residues. The germline CDR1 and CDR2 sequences are MGHRA and YSYEKL. The CDR3 loop is CASSQDTSRGIGYTF. The DNA of the CDR3 is TGCGCCAGCAGCCAAGATACATCTCGGGGAATTGGCTACACCTTC.

This clonotype was detected only a few times. V is TRBV4-1 and J is TRBJ2-1; TRBD2 matches 12 bases. The length of the CDR3 is 16 residues. CDR1 and CDR2 from the germline V gene are MGHRA and YSYEKL. Trimming removed 3 bases from V and 9 bases from J; junction bases left unmatched: 9. The CDR3 DNA reads as TGCGCCAGCAGCCATGCTAGACTAGCGGGAGTTCTTGAGCAGTTCTTC. Its protein product is CASSHARLAGVLEQFF.

This chain joins TRBV10-2 and TRBJ2-1, with D perhaps TRBD1 or TRBD2 (5 bases each). Germline loops: CDR1 WSHSY, CDR2 SAAADI. V lost 6 bases, J lost 1 base, and 13 bases lay in between. This CDR3 has 15 amino acids. The CDR3 sequence: CASSVRGASYNEQFF. CDR3 DNA sequence: TGCGCCAGCAGCGTAAGAGGGGCTTCCTACAATGAGCAGTTCTTC.

The J gene is TRBJ2-2, the V gene TRBV20-1, with 9 bases aligning to TRBD2. Germline V lookup: CDR1 DFQATT, CDR2 SNEGSKA (reference sequence). The CDR3 consists of 15 residues. The V segment lost 0 bases and the J segment 7 bases; nucleotides outside the gene matches: 6. DNA of the CDR3: TGCAGTGCTAGAGATCCGGCTAGCGGGGTCGGGGAGCTGTTTTTT. As protein: CSARDPASGVGELFF.

This clonotype was detected only a few times. The chain combines TRBV10-3 with TRBJ2-3; 8 nucleotides match TRBD2. V lost 4 bases, J lost 4 bases, and 7 bases stayed unmatched. The CDR3 runs 15 residues. Per germline, CDR1 ENHRY and CDR2 SYGVKD. CDR3 residues: CAISVSGGPADTQYF. CDR3 DNA: TGTGCCATCAGTGTCTCGGGAGGGCCCGCAGATACGCAGTATTTT.

V usage is TRBV19 and J usage is TRBJ2-7; 7 bases fit TRBD2. V lost 8 bases, J lost 3 bases, and 13 bases stayed unmatched. The CDR3 is made up of 15 amino acids. From germline, CDR1 is LNHDA and CDR2 SQIVND (reference sequence). The CDR3 DNA follows: TGTGCCAGTCGGGCTAGCGGCTCTCGGCTCTACGAGCAGTACTTC. Translating it yields CASRASGSRLYEQYF.

The table lists this clonotype with a few counts. V gene TRBV24-1 combines with J gene TRBJ2-1; TRBD2 matches 7 bases. CDR3 length equals 17 residues. J lost 1 base, V lost 4 bases, and 9 bases had no gene match. Germline V gene sequence: CDR1 KGHDR, CDR2 SFDVKD. The CDR3, as DNA: TGTGCCACCAGTGAATCTAGCGGAGGAGGTTCCTACAATGAGCAGTTCTTC. It encodes CATSESSGGGSYNEQFF.

This chain connects TRBV7-6 to TRBJ1-1, with D possibly being TRBD1 (5 bases). V lost 2 bases and J lost 4, with 14 bases in between. CDR1 and CDR2 from the germline V gene are SGHVS and FNYEAQ. The CDR3 runs to 15 residues. CDR3 sequence (DNA): TGTGCCAGCAGCTTAATGGCAGGGAGTAGCACTGAAGCTTTCTTT. Translation gives CASSLMAGSSTEAFF.

The CDR3 DNA follows: TGTGCCAGCAGCGTAGGGTCACGGCGCTATCTCCAAGAGACCCAGTACTTC. Translating gives CASSVGSRRYLQETQYF. The chain has TRBV9 and TRBJ2-5; D gene uncertain. V gave up 0 bases and J gave up 1 base, with 16 bases separating them. The CDR3 is 17 amino acids. Germline V lookup: CDR1 SGDLS, CDR2 YYNGEE.

This clonotype has more than one count but fewer than ten. The V gene is TRBV5-1, the J gene TRBJ2-1, with D tentatively TRBD1 (5 bases). The germline CDR1 and CDR2 sequences are SGHRS and YFSETQ. This CDR3 has 14 amino acids. Trimming pared 4 bases from V and 2 bases from J, leaving 10 bases between. CDR3: CASSDDSTYNEQFF. DNA of the CDR3: TGCGCCAGCAGCGACGACAGTACCTACAATGAGCAGTTCTTC.

CDR3 bases: TGCGCCAGCAGCCCCCAGGGACAGCGGCCTGATACGCAGTATTTT. Its protein product is CASSPQGQRPDTQYF. V usage is TRBV5-1 and J usage is TRBJ2-3, with 7 nucleotides matching TRBD1. Germline V lookup: CDR1 SGHRS, CDR2 YFSETQ. This CDR3 is built from 15 residues. V dropped 4 bases and J dropped 6; count of bases not matched to a gene: 11.

The chain uses TRBV3-1 and TRBJ1-2; TRBD1 is a possible D gene (5 bases). Per germline, CDR1 LGHDT and CDR2 YNNKEL (reference sequence). V was shortened by 10 bases and J by 6 bases, with 21 bases between the two germline ends. There are 14 residues in the CDR3. The CDR3 DNA reads TGTGCCACGAGGGACCATTACCAGGAGGATGGCTACACCTTC. Translation gives CATRDHYQEDGYTF. The whole variable domain, remainder taken from reference TRBV3-1 and TRBJ1-2, is DTAVSQTPKYLVTQMGNDKSIKCEQNLGHDTMYWYKQDSKKFLKIMFSYNNKELIINETVPNRFSPKSPDKAHLNLHINSLELGDSAVYFCATRDHYQEDGYTFGSGTRLTVV.

This clonotype was counted between two and nine times. The genes are TRBV5-1 and TRBJ2-1; TRBD2 might be the D (6 bases). The CDR3 totals 15 residues. V lost 0 bases and J 8 bases, leaving 15 bases between the germline ends. Germline loops: CDR1 SGHRS, CDR2 YFSETQ. The chain's CDR3 is CASSLGGTIAHEQFF. CDR3 DNA: TGCGCCAGCAGCTTGGGCGGGACCATAGCCCATGAGCAGTTCTTC.

The chain is built from TRBV3-1 and TRBJ1-1; D remains ambiguous. This CDR3 region has 14 residues. Germline values: CDR1 LGHDT, CDR2 YNNKEL (reference sequence). V lost 1 base to trimming and J lost 4 bases, with 10 bases between them. The CDR3: CASSQVDDGTEAFF. For the CDR3, the DNA is TGTGCCAGCAGCCAAGTAGATGACGGCACTGAAGCTTTCTTT.

J is TRBJ1-1 and V is TRBV20-1, with D uncertain. Trimming pared 6 bases from V and 8 bases from J, leaving 19 bases between. Germline V CDR1 and CDR2: DFQATT, SNEGSKA (reference sequence). The CDR3 length is 13 residues. The CDR3 protein is CSAPKVLSDEAFF. Written as DNA, the CDR3 is TGCAGTGCCCCGAAGGTGCTGTCGGACGAAGCTTTCTTT.

The chain recombines TRBV2 with TRBJ2-1; 7 bases map to TRBD2. Losses at the gene ends were 5 bases for V and 4 bases for J; bases not matched to a gene: 11. The germline V gene has CDR1 SNHLY and CDR2 FYNNEI. This CDR3 region has 16 residues. CDR3 in amino acids: CASSTRLAARYNEQFF. The CDR3 bases are TGTGCCAGCAGTACAAGACTAGCCGCCCGGTACAATGAGCAGTTCTTC.

J is TRBJ1-1 and V is TRBV7-7, with TRBD1 identical over 8 bases. CDR3 length: 14 amino acids. Germline values: CDR1 SSHAT, CDR2 FNYEAQ (reference sequence). J gave up 5 bases and V 2 bases, and 4 bases lay outside the gene matches. Here the CDR3 DNA reads TGTGCCAGCAGCTTAAACGACAGGGGAACTGAAGCTTTCTTT. This sequence encodes CASSLNDRGTEAFF.

The chain joins TRBV9 to TRBJ2-7, with a weak D call TRBD1 (5 bases). This CDR3 is built from 15 residues. Germline CDR1 is SGDLS and CDR2 is YYNGEE. Between the trimmed V and J ends, which lost 1 base and 0 bases, there was a span of 11 bases. The CDR3 sequence is CASSVQGPRSYEQYF. CDR3 DNA sequence: TGTGCCAGCAGCGTACAGGGCCCCCGCTCCTACGAGCAGTACTTC.

This clonotype showed up just a few times. The chain combines TRBV27 with TRBJ2-3; TRBD1 is a possible D gene (6 bases). The CDR3 length is 14 residues. Germline CDR1 is MNHEY and CDR2 is SMNVEV (reference sequence). The V gene lost 6 bases and the J gene lost 6 bases, with 16 bases spanning the gap. The CDR3 sequence: CASRLQGTGDTQYF. DNA of the CDR3: TGTGCCAGCAGACTACAGGGAACTGGGGATACGCAGTATTTT.